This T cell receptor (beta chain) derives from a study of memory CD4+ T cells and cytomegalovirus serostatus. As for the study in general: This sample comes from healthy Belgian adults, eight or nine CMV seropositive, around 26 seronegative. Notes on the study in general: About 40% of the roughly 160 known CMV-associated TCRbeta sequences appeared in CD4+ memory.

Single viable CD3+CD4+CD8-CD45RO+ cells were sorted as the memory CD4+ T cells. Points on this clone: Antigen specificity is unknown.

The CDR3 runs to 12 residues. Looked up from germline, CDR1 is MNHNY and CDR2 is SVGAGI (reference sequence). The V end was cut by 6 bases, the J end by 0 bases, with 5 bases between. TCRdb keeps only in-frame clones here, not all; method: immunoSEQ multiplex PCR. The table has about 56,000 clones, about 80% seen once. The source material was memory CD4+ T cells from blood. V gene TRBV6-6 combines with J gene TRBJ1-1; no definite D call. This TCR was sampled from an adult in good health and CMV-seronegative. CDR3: CASRPVNTEAFF. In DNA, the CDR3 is TGTGCCAGCAGGCCAGTGAACACTGAAGCTTTCTTT.